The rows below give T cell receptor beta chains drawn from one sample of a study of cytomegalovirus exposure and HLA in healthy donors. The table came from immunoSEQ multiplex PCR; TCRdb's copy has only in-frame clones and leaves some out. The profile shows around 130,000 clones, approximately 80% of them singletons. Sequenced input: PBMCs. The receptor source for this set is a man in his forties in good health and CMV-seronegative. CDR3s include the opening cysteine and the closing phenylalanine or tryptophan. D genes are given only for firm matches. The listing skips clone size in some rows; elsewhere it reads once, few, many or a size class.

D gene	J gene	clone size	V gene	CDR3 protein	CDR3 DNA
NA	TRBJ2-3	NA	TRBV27	CASSLAGPTDTQYF	TGTGCCAGCAGTTTAGCGGGACCCACAGATACGCAGTATTTT
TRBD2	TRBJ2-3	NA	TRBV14	CASSQGLATGTDTQYF	TGTGCCAGCAGCCAAGGACTAGCGACGGGCACAGATACGCAGTATTTT
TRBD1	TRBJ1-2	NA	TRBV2	CASSETGTGGYGYTF	TGTGCCAGCAGTGAAACCGGGACAGGGGGCTATGGCTACACCTTC
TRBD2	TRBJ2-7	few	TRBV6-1	CASSESDGGAYEQYF	TGTGCCAGCAGTGAAAGTGACGGGGGGGCTTACGAGCAGTACTTC
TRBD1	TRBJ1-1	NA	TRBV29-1	CSVADRGRTEAFF	TGCAGCGTGGCTGACAGGGGAAGGACTGAAGCTTTCTTT
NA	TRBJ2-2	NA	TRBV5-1	CASSASGINTGELFF	TGCGCCAGCAGCGCATCCGGGATAAACACCGGGGAGCTGTTTTTT
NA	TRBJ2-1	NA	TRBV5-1	CASSIFAGSDNEQFF	TGCGCCAGCAGCATTTTCGCCGGGAGTGACAATGAGCAGTTCTTC
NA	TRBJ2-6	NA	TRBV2	CARGGAGANVLTF	TGTGCCAGAGGGGGTGCTGGGGCCAACGTCCTGACTTTC
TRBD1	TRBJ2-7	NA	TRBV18	CASSGQAGSVSYEQYF	TGTGCCAGCTCAGGACAGGCTGGCTCCGTCTCCTACGAGCAGTACTTC
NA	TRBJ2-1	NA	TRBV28	CASSDGENEQFF	TGTGCCAGCAGCGACGGGGAAAATGAGCAGTTCTTC
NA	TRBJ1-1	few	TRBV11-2	CASSSFDTAF	TGTGCCAGCAGCTCGTTCGACACGGCGTTC
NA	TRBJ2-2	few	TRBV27	CASSTSWDTNTGELFF	TGTGCCAGCAGTACGAGCTGGGACACTAACACCGGGGAGCTGTTTTTT
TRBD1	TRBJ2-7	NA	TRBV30	CALTGTATYEQYF	TGTGCCTTAACCGGGACAGCCACCTACGAGCAGTACTTC
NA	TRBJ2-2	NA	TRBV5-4	CASNLAGELFF	TGTGCCAGCAACCTAGCCGGGGAGCTGTTTTTT
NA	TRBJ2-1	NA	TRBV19	CASRPGHLSSYNEQFF	TGTGCCAGTAGGCCGGGACACCTAAGCTCCTACAATGAGCAGTTCTTC
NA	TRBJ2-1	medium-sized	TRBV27	CASRSGEKYNEQFF	TGTGCCAGCAGGTCAGGGGAGAAATACAATGAGCAGTTCTTC
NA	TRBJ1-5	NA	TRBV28	CASSLANQPQHF	TGTGCCAGCAGTCTAGCAAATCAGCCCCAGCATTTT
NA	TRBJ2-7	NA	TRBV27	CASSLLDPKEQYF	TGTGCCAGCAGTTTACTAGATCCTAAAGAGCAGTACTTC
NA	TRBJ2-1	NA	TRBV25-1	CASSSGIAYNEQFF	TGTGCCAGCAGTTCGGGTATCGCCTACAATGAGCAGTTCTTC
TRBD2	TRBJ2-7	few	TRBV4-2	CASSPPERERYEQYF	TGTGCCAGCAGCCCCCCGGAGCGGGAGCGCTACGAGCAGTACTTC
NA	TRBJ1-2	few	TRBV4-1	CASSRFAGERDYGYTF	TGCGCCAGCAGCCGTTTTGCGGGGGAAAGGGACTATGGCTACACCTTC
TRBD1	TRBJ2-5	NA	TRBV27	CASSPNRDRGWTQYF	TGTGCCAGCAGTCCAAACCGGGACAGGGGGTGGACCCAGTACTTC
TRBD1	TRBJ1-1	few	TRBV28	CASSQQGMNTEAFF	TGTGCCAGCAGTCAACAGGGGATGAACACTGAAGCTTTCTTT
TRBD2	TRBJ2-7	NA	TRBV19	CASSGLTSGNSYEQYF	TGTGCCAGTAGTGGCCTGACTAGCGGGAACTCCTACGAGCAGTACTTC
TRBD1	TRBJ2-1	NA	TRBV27	CASPLPGQYEQFF	TGTGCCAGCCCCCTCCCGGGACAGTATGAGCAGTTCTTC
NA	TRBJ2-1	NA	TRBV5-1	CASSLPRNEQFF	TGCGCCAGCAGCTTGCCCCGCAATGAGCAGTTCTTC
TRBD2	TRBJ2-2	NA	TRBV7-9	CASSSTRLAPNTGELFF	TGTGCCAGCAGCTCAACTCGACTAGCGCCCAACACCGGGGAGCTGTTTTTT
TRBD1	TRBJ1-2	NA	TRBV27	CASSNSGGNYGYTF	TGTGCCAGCAGTAATTCAGGGGGCAACTATGGCTACACCTTC
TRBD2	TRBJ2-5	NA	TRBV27	CASRGLAGETQYF	TGTGCCAGCAGGGGACTAGCGGGGGAGACCCAGTACTTC